This TCR beta chain was captured in a study of quantifying T cell responses using KT2 cells. Study as a whole: cDNA was made from DNase-treated RNA using alpha and beta constant primers.

Germline V gene lookup returns CDR1 SQVTM and CDR2 ANQGSEA. Trimming took off 4 bases at V and 4 bases at J, with 11 bases between the two ends. The CDR3 extends over 13 amino acids. Ten or more counts support this clonotype. KT2, a clone with a known TCR, was spiked into unfractionated PBMC. Different KT2-to-PBMC ratios were created with a constant PBMC count. An oligo carrying a UMI was ligated to the cDNA 3' end. First-round PCR used about 4 cycles and beta primers RC1.1 and RC1.2 covering TRBC1 and TRBC2. A single record per CDR3 protein comes from TCRdb applying MiXCR to the UMI-ligation and nested PCR reads. Of under 35,000 distinct CDR3 sequences listed, 6% to 9.5% are singletons.

This receptor was identified in a human donor. The source material was PBMCs spiked with cells of the T cell clone KT2. The chain links TRBV29-1 to TRBJ1-5; a weak D match, TRBD1 (5 bases). The CDR3, as DNA: TGCAGCGTTGGCCGGGACCTAAATCAGCCCCAGCATTTT. Translated, it gives CSVGRDLNQPQHF. Supplemented by reference TRBV29-1 and TRBJ1-5, the full variable domain reads SAVISQKPSRDICQRGTSLTIQCQVDSQVTMMFWYRQQPGQSLTLIATANQGSEATYESGFVIDKFPISRPNLTFSTLTVSNMSPEDSSIYLCSVGRDLNQPQHFGDGTRLSIL.